This T cell receptor beta chain was identified in a study of a mutant IDH1 vaccine in newly diagnosed glioma. As for the study in general: Vaccines were first given 4-6 weeks after radiotherapy alone, or with temozolomide cycles. Antecedent treatment encompassed radiotherapy, temozolomide, or their combination; the majority received both.

Study-level points and caveats: Apparently, pseudoprogression bore no relation to changes among the top peripheral T cell clonotypes.

With respect to this clone: Its target is unknown.

Method: immunoSEQ multiplex PCR; TCRdb's copy keeps in-frame clones and lacks some. This sample has 40,000 to 55,000 clones, with around nine tenths found just once. Sample time point: week 11, during vaccination. A 20-mer mutant IDH1 peptide at 300 ug was injected subcutaneously with topical imiquimod. The CDR3 is made up of 15 amino acids. Germline lookup yields CDR1 LNHDA and CDR2 SQIVND (reference sequence). The V gene lost 3 bases and the J gene lost 5 bases, with 14 bases spanning the gap. The chain uses TRBV19 and TRBJ2-1; D is possibly TRBD1 (6 bases). The receptor was derived from a man aged 50 to 59 with glioma. This specimen consisted of PBMCs, obtained from a glioma patient whose treatment included an IDH1 peptide vaccine. CDR3: CASSIARGSHNEQFF. CDR3 nucleotide sequence: TGTGCCAGTAGTATCGCCAGGGGTTCCCACAATGAGCAGTTCTTC.